The following is a T cell receptor (beta chain) sequence with its context. Its matching antigen is unknown. This table comes from immunoSEQ multiplex PCR, and its TCRdb copy is limited to in-frame clones, with some not included. The sample contains approximately 100,000 clones, roughly 90% of which appear only once. These data originate in a study of T cell responses to AZD1222 COVID-19 vaccine. The CDR3 runs 14 residues. V shed 5 bases and J shed 8 bases, with 15 bases lying between them. Germline loops: CDR1 KGHSH, CDR2 LQKENI. Whole-study findings and limits: Among spike-specific TCRs, nearly half reportedly target unmutated variant regions. Clonal diversity was possibly underestimated, and the donors were mostly white British, with more females. Researchers report vaccine-associated CD4 TCRs spanning spike, with dominance at 160-218 and 743-854. Just 5 to 7 AZD1222 recipients tested seropositive at baseline.

This receptor was taken from an adult in good health. The sequencing used peripheral blood, collected on day 0 of MenACWY control vaccination. The chain has TRBV18 and TRBJ1-4, with D perhaps TRBD1 (5 bases). The CDR3 here is CASSTQGGTEKLFF. Here the CDR3 DNA reads TGTGCCAGCTCAACCCAGGGAGGGACCGAAAAACTGTTTTTT.